Each of the 3 T cell receptor beta chains below was sequenced from the same sample in a study of cytomegalovirus exposure and HLA in healthy donors. Vbeta (60) and Jbeta (13) primers were used in the PCR. Clones were read by immunoSEQ multiplex PCR, and TCRdb kept only the in-frame ones, dropping some. Of around 120,000 clones listed, approximately 80% were seen once; the top ten hold 2.5% to 3%. Source material: PBMCs. These receptors were taken from a boy under 10 years old in good health and CMV-seronegative.

The rearrangement uses TRBV7-3 and TRBJ2-7, with TRBD1 as a possible D gene (6 bases). Trimming took off 5 bases at V and 3 bases at J, with 14 bases between the two ends. CDR1 and CDR2 from the germline V gene are SGHTA and FQGTGA. The CDR3 is 14 residues long. The CDR3, as DNA: TGTGCCAGCAGCGAACAGGGAGCTGGCTACGAGCAGTACTTC. Translation gives CASSEQGAGYEQYF.

The chain carries TRBV9 and TRBJ2-5, with TRBD2 as a possible D gene (5 bases). Trimming removed 0 bases at V and 0 bases at J, with 9 bases between. The CDR3 length is 15 residues. Germline lookup yields CDR1 SGDLS and CDR2 YYNGEE. CDR3 sequence: CASSVGWTYQETQYF. The CDR3 coding sequence is TGTGCCAGCAGCGTAGGTTGGACTTACCAAGAGACCCAGTACTTC.

This chain joins TRBV6-5 and TRBJ1-1, with 7 bases matching TRBD1. The CDR3 is made up of 13 amino acids. Germline values: CDR1 MNHEY, CDR2 SVGAGI. V trimming: 6 bases; J trimming: 5 bases; junction bases outside the gene matches: 6. CDR3 DNA sequence: TGTGCCAGCAGACCAGGGGGGTGGACTGAAGCTTTCTTT. It encodes CASRPGGWTEAFF.